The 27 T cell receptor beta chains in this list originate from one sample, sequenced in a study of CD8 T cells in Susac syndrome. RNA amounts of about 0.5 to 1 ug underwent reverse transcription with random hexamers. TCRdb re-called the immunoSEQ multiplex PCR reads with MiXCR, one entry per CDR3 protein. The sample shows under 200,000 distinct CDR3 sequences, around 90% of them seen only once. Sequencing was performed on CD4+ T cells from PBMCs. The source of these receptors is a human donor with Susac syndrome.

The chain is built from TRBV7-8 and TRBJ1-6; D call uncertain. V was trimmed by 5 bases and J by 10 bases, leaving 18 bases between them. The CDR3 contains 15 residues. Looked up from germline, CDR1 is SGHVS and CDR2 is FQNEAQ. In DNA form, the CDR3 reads TGTGCCAGCAGCCCAGACGAGAATATTGGGTCACCCCTCCACTTT. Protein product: CASSPDENIGSPLHF.

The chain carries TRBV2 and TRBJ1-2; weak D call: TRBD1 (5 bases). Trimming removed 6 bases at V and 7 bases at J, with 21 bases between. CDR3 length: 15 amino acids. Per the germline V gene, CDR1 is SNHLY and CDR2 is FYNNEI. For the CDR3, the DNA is TGTGCCAGCAGACACCGGGACCTATCTGGGGGTGGCTACACCTTC. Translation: CASRHRDLSGGGYTF.

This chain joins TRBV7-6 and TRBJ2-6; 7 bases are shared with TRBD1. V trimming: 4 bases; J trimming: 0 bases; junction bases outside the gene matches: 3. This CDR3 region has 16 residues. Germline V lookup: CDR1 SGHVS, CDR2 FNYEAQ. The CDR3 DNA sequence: TGTGCCAGCAGCTCCTGGACAGGCTCTGGGGCCAACGTCCTGACTTTC. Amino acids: CASSSWTGSGANVLTF.

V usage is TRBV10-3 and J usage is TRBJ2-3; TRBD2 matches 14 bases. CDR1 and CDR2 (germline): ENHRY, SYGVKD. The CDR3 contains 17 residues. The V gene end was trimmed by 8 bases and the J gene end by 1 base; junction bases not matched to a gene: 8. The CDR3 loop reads CAIRRLAGGQGTDTQYF. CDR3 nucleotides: TGTGCCATCCGTAGACTAGCGGGGGGGCAAGGCACAGATACGCAGTATTTT.

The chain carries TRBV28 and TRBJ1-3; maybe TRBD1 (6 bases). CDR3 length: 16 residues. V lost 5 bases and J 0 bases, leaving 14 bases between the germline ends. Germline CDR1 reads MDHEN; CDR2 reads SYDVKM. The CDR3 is CASSPAGQYSGNTIYF. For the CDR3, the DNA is TGTGCCAGCAGTCCCGCGGGACAATACTCTGGAAACACCATATATTTT.

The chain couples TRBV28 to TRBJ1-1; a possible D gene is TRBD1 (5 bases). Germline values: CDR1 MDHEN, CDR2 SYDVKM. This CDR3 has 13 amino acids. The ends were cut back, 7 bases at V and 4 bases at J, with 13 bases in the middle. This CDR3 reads CASNRRAGTEAFF. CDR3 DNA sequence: TGTGCCAGCAATCGCAGGGCCGGCACTGAAGCTTTCTTT.

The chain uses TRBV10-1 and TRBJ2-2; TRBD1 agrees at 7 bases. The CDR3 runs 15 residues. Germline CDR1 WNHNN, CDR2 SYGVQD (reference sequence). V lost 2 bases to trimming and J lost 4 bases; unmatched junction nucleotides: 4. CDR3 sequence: CASSEGQASTGELFF. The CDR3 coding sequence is TGCGCCAGCAGTGAGGGACAGGCGAGCACCGGGGAGCTGTTTTTT.

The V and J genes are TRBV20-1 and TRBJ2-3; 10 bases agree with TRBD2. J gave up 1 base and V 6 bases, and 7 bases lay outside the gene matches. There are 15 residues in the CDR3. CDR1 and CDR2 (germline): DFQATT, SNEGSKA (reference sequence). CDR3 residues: CSAPVGTSGTDTQYF. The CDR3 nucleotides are TGCAGTGCCCCCGTCGGGACTAGCGGCACAGATACGCAGTATTTT.

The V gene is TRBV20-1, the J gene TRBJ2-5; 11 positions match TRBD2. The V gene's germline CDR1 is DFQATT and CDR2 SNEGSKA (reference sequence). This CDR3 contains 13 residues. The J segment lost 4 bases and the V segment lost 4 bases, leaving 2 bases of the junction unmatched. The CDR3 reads CSAIAGGPETQYF. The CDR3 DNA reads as TGCAGTGCTATAGCGGGGGGGCCAGAGACCCAGTACTTC.

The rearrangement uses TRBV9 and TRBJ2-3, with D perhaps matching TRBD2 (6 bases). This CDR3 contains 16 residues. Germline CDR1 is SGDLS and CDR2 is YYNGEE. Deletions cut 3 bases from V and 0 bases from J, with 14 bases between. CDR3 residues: CASSGDLAFSTDTQYF. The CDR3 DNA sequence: TGTGCCAGCAGCGGGGACTTAGCGTTTAGCACAGATACGCAGTATTTT.

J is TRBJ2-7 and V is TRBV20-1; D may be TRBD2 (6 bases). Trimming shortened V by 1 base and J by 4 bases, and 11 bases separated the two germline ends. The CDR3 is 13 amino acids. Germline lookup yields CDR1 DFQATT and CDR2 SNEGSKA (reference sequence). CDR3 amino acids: CSARVSGQYEQYF. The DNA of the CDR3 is TGCAGTGCTAGAGTTAGCGGCCAATACGAGCAGTACTTC.

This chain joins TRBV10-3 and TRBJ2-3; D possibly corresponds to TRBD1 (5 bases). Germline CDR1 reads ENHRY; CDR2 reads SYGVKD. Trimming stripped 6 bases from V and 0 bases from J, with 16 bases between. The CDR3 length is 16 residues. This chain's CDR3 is CAISASRTRSTDTQYF. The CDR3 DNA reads TGTGCCATCAGCGCCTCCAGGACACGAAGCACAGATACGCAGTATTTT.

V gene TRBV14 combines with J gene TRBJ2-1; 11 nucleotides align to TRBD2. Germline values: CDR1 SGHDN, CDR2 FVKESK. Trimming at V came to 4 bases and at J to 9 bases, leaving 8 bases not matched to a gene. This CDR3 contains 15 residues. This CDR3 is CASSRIAGGPSEQFF. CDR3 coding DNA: TGTGCCAGCAGCCGCATAGCGGGGGGGCCGAGTGAGCAGTTCTTC.

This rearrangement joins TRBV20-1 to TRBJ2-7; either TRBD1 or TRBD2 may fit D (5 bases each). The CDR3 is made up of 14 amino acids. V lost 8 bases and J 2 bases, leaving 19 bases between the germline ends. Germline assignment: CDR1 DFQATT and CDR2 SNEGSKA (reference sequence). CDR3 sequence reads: CSQLSRDGTYEQYF. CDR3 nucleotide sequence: TGCAGTCAGCTTTCCCGGGACGGAACCTACGAGCAGTACTTC.

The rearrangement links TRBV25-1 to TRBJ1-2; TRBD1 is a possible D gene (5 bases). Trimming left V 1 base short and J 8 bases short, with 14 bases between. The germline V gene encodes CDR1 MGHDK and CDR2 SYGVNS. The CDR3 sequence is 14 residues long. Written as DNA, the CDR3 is TGTGCCAGCAGTGAATCCAGGGAGGTGGCGGGCTACACCTTC. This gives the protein CASSESREVAGYTF.

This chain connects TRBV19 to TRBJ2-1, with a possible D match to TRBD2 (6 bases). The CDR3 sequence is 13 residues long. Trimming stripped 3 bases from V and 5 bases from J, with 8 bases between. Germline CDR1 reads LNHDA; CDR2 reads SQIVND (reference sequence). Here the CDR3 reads CASSMGGNNEQFF. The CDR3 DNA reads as TGTGCCAGTAGTATGGGGGGAAACAATGAGCAGTTCTTC.

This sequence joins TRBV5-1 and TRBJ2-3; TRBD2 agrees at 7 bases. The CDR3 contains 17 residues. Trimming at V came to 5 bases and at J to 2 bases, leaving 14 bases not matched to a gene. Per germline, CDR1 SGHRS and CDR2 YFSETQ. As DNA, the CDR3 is TGCGCCAGCAGTCGGAAAACTAGCGCCGGGCCCACAGATACGCAGTATTTT. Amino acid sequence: CASSRKTSAGPTDTQYF.

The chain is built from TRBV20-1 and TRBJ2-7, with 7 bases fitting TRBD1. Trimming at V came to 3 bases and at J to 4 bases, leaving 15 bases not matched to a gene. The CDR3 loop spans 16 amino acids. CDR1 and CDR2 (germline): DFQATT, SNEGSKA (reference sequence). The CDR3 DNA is TGCAGTGCTAGGGGCCTAGGAGGTCAGGGGGATTACGAGCAGTACTTC. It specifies CSARGLGGQGDYEQYF.

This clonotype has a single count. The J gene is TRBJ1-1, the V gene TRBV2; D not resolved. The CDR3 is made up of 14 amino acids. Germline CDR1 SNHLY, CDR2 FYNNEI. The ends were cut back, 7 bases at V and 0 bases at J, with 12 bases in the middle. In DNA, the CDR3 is TGTGCCAGCACTCAGGAGATCATGAACACTGAAGCTTTCTTT. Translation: CASTQEIMNTEAFF.

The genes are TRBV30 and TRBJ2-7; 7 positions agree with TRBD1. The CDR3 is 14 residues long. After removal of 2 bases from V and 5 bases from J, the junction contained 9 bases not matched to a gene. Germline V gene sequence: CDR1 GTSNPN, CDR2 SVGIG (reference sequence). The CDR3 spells CAWSWTGQTDEQYF. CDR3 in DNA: TGTGCCTGGAGTTGGACAGGCCAAACGGACGAGCAGTACTTC.

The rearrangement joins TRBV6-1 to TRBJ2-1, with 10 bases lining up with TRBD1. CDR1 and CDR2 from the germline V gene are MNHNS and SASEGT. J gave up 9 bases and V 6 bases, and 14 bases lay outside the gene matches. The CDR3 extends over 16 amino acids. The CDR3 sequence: CASSRTGTGVIGEQFF. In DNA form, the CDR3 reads TGTGCCAGCAGCCGAACCGGGACAGGGGTCATTGGTGAGCAGTTCTTC.

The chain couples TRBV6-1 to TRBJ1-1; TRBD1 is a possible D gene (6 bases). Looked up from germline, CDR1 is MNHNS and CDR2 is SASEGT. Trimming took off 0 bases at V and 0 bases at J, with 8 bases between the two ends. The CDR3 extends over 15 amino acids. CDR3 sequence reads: CASSEAGHLNTEAFF. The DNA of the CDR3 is TGTGCCAGCAGTGAAGCGGGACACCTGAACACTGAAGCTTTCTTT.

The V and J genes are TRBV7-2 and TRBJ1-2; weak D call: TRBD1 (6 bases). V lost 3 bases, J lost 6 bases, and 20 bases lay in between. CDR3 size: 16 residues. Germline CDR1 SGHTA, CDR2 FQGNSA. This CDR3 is CASSLGAQARNHGYTF. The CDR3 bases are TGTGCCAGCAGCTTGGGGGCACAGGCGAGAAACCATGGCTACACCTTC.

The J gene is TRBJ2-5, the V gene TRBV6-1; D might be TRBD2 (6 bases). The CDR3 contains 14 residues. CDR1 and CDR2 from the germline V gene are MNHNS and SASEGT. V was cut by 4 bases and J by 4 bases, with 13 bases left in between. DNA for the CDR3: TGTGCCAGCAGTGGCTCCGGGAGTGGAGAGACCCAGTACTTC. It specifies CASSGSGSGETQYF.

CDR3 in DNA: TGCGCCAGCAGCCAAAAAAAAACAGGGGCCAAGCTTACCGGGGAGCTGTTTTTT. Encoded protein: CASSQKKTGAKLTGELFF. The chain recombines TRBV4-1 with TRBJ2-2; 7 bases are a match to TRBD1. Germline-derived CDR1 and CDR2 are MGHRA and YSYEKL. The CDR3 sequence is 18 residues long. V lost 2 bases and J lost 5; bases outside the gene matches: 14.

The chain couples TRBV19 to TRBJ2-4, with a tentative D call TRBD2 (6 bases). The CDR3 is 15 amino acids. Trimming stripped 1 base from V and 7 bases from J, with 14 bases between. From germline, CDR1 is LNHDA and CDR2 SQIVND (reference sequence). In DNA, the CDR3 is TGTGCCAGTAGTATAGTGGAGGGATTCGTGAACATTCAGTACTTC. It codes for CASSIVEGFVNIQYF.

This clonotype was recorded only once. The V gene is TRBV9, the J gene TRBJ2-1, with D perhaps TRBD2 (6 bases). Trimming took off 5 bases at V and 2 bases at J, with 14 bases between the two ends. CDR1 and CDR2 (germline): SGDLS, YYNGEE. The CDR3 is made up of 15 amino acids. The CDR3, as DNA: TGTGCCAGCAGTCCGGGACTCATCACCTACAATGAGCAGTTCTTC. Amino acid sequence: CASSPGLITYNEQFF.